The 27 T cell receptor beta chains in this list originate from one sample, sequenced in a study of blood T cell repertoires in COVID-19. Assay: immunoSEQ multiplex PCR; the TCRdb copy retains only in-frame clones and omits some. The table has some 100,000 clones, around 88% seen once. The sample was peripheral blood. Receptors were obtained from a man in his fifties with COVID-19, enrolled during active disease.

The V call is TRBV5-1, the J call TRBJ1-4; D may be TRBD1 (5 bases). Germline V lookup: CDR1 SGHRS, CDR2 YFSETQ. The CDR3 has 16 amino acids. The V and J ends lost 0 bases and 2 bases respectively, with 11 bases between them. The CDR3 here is CASSLVGGTTNEKLFF. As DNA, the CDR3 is TGCGCCAGCAGCTTGGTGGGGGGAACGACTAATGAAAAACTGTTTTTT.

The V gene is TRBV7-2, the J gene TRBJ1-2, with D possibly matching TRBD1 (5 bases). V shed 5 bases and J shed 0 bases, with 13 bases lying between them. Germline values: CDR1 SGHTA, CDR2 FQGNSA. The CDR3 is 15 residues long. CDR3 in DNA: TGTGCCAGCAGCCCCCGACGGGGGGCTAACTATGGCTACACCTTC. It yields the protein CASSPRRGANYGYTF.

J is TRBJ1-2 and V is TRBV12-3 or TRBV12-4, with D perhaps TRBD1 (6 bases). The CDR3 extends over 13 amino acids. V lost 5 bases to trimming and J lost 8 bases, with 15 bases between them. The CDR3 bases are TGTGCCAGCAGTCCTGGCCCAGGGGAAGGCTACACCTTC. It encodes CASSPGPGEGYTF.

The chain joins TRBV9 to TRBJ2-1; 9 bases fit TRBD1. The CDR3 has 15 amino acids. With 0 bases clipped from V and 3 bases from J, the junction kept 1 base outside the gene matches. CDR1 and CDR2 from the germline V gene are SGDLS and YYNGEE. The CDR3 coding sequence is TGTGCCAGCAGCGTAGTGACAGGGGGCTACAATGAGCAGTTCTTC. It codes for CASSVVTGGYNEQFF.

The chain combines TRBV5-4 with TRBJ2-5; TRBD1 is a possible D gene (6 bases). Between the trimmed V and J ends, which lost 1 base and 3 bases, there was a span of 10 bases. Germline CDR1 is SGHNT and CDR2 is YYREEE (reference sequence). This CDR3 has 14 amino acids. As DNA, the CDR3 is TGTGCCAGCAGCTTGAGCGCAGGGGAAGAGACCCAGTACTTC. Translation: CASSLSAGEETQYF.

In nucleotides, the CDR3 is TGTGCCAGCAGCGAACGAGGGGACAGGGGCGGTACTGAAGCTTTCTTT. Its protein is CASSERGDRGGTEAFF. This chain uses TRBV9 with TRBJ1-1, with TRBD1 matching 10 bases. This CDR3 spans 16 amino acids. Germline values: CDR1 SGDLS, CDR2 YYNGEE. With V trimmed by 3 bases and J by 5 bases, 10 bases remained unmatched.

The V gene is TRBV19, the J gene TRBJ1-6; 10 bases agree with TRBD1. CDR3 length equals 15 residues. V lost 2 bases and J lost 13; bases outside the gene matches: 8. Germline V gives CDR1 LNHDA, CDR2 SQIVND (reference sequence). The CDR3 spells CASSIRGQGEQPLHF. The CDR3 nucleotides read TGTGCCAGTAGTATACGAGGACAGGGGGAGCAGCCCCTCCACTTT. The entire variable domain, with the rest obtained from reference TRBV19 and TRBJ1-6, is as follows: DGGITQSPKYLFRKEGQNVTLSCEQNLNHDAMYWYRQDPGQGLRLIYYSQIVNDFQKGDIAEGYSVSREKKESFPLTVTSAQKNPTAFYLCASSIRGQGEQPLHFGNGTRLTVT.

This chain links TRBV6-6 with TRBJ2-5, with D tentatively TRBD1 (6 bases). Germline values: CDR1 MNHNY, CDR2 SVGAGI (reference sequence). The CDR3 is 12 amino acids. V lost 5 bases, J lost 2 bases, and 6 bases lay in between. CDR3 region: CASSQGQETQYF. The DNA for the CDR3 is TGTGCCAGCAGTCAGGGGCAAGAGACCCAGTACTTC.

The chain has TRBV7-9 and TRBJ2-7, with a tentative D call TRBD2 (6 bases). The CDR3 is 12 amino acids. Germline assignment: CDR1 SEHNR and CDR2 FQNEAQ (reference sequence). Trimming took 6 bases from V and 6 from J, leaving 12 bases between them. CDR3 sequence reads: CASSTVGGEQYF. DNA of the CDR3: TGTGCCAGCAGTACCGTCGGGGGCGAGCAGTACTTC.

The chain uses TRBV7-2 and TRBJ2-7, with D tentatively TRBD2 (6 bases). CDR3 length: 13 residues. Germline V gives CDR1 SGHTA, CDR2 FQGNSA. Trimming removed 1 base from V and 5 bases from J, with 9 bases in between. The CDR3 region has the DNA TGTGCCAGCAGCTTAGTCTCGGGGGACGAGCAGTACTTC. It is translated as CASSLVSGDEQYF. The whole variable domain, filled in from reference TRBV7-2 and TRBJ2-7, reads GAGVSQSPSNKVTEKGKDVELRCDPISGHTALYWYRQSLGQGLEFLIYFQGNSAPDKSGLPSDRFSAERTGGSVSTLTIQRTQQEDSAVYLCASSLVSGDEQYFGPGTRLTVT.

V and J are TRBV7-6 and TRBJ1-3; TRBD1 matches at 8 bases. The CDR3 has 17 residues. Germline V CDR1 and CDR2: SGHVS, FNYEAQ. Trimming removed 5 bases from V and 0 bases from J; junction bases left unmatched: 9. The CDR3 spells CASSPNPRGHSGNTIYF. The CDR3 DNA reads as TGTGCCAGCAGCCCCAATCCCAGGGGGCACTCTGGAAACACCATATATTTT.

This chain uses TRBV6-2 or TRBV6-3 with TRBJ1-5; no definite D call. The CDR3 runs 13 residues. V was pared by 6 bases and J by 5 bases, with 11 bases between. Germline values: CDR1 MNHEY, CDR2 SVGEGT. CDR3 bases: TGTGCCAGCAGCCTATACGGTGATCAGCCCCAGCATTTT. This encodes CASSLYGDQPQHF.

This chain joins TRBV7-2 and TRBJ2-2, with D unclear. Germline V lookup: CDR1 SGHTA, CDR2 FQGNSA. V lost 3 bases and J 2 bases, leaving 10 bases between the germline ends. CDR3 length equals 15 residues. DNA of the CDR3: TGTGCCAGCAGCTTTAGACACGTAAACACCGGGGAGCTGTTTTTT. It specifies CASSFRHVNTGELFF.

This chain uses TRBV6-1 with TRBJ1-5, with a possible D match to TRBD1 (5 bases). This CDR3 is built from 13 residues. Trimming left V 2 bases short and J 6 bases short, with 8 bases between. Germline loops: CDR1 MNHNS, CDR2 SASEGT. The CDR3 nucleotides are TGTGCCAGCAGTGAATGGGGGGTTCAGCCCCAGCATTTT. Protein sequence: CASSEWGVQPQHF.

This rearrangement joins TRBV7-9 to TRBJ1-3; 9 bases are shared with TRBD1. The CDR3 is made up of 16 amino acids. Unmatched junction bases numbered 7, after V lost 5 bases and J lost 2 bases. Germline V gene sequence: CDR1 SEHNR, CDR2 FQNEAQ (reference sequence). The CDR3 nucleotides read TGTGCCAGCAGCAGCCCGGGACAGGGAGCTGGAAACACCATATATTTT. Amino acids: CASSSPGQGAGNTIYF.

The CDR3 DNA sequence: TGTGCCACCAGGCCGGGACAGCCAGGGGATGAGCAGTTCTTC. Protein: CATRPGQPGDEQFF. The chain joins TRBV24-1 to TRBJ2-1, with 7 bases that match TRBD1. The germline V gene has CDR1 KGHDR and CDR2 SFDVKD. V gave up 7 bases and J gave up 8 bases; unmatched junction bases: 10. There are 14 residues in the CDR3.

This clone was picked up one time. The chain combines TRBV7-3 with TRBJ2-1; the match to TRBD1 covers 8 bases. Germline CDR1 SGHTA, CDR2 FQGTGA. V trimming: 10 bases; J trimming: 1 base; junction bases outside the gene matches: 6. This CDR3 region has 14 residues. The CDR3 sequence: CATRRDRSYNEQFF. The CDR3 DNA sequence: TGTGCCACTAGGCGGGACAGGTCCTACAATGAGCAGTTCTTC.

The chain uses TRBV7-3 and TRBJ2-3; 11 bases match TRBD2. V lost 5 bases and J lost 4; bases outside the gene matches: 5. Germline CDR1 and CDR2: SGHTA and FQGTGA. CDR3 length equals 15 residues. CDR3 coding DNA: TGTGCCAGCAGCCTAGCGGGGGGTTACTCAGATACGCAGTATTTT. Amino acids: CASSLAGGYSDTQYF.

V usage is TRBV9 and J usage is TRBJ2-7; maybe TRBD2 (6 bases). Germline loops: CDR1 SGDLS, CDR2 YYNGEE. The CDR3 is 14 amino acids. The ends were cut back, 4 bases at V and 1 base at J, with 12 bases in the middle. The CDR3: CASSLGLTSYEQYF. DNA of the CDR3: TGTGCCAGCAGCCTGGGACTTACATCCTACGAGCAGTACTTC.

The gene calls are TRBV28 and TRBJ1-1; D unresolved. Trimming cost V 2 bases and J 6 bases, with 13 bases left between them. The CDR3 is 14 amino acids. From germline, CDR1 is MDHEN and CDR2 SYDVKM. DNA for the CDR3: TGTGCCAGCAGTTTAAGTTTCCCGACTCCTGAAGCTTTCTTT. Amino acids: CASSLSFPTPEAFF.

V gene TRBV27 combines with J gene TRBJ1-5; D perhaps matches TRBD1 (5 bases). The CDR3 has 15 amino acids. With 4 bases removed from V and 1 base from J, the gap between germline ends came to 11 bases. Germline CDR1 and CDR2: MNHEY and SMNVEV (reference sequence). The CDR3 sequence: CASSSPGGSNQPQHF. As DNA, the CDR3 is TGTGCCAGCAGTTCCCCCGGGGGGAGCAATCAGCCCCAGCATTTT.

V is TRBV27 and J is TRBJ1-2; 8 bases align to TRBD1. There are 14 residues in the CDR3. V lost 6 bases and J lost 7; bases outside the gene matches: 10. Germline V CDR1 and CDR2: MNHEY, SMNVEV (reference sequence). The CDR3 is CASRMTGVPGGYTF. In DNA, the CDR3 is TGTGCCAGCAGAATGACAGGGGTCCCGGGTGGCTACACCTTC.

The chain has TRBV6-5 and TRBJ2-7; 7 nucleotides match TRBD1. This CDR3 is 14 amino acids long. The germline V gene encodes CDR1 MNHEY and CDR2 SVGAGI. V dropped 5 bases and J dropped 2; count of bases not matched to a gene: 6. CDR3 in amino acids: CASSLPGQPYEQYF. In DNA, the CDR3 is TGTGCCAGCAGTCTACCGGGACAGCCCTACGAGCAGTACTTC.

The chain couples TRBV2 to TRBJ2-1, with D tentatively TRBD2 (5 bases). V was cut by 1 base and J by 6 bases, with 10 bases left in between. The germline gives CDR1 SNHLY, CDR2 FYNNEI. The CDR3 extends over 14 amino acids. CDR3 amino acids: CASSEEGRGNEQFF. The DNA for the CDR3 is TGTGCCAGCAGTGAAGAGGGCCGGGGCAATGAGCAGTTCTTC.

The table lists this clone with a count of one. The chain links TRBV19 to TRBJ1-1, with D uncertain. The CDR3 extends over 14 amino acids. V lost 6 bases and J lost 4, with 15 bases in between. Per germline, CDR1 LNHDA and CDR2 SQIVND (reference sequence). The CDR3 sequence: CASRVFIEGTEAFF. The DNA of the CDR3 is TGTGCCAGTAGGGTATTCATTGAGGGCACTGAAGCTTTCTTT. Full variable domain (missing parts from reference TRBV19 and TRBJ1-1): DGGITQSPKYLFRKEGQNVTLSCEQNLNHDAMYWYRQDPGQGLRLIYYSQIVNDFQKGDIAEGYSVSREKKESFPLTVTSAQKNPTAFYLCASRVFIEGTEAFFGQGTRLTVV.

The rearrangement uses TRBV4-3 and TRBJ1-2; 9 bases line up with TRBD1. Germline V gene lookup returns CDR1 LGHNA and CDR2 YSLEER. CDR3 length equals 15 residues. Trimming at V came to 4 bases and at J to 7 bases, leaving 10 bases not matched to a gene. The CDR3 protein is CASSPRDRVVGGYTF. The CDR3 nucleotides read TGCGCCAGCAGCCCCCGGGACAGGGTTGTCGGTGGCTACACCTTC.

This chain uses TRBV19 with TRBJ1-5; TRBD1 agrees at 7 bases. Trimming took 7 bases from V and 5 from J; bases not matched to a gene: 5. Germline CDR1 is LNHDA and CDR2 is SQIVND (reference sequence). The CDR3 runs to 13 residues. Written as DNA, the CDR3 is TGTGCCAGTAAAAGACAGGGCGATCAGCCCCAGCATTTT. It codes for CASKRQGDQPQHF.